This T cell receptor beta chain appears in the sequencing data of a study of graft-versus-host responses after intestinal transplantation. As for the study in general: Uniformly, recipients were administered anti-thymocyte globulin induction with subsequent tacrolimus and steroids for about 3 years. Study-wide points: Declines in HvG clones occurring early post-transplant were associated with peak circulating GvH clone levels.

Notes on this clone: The target antigen is unknown.

From germline, CDR1 is SGHTA and CDR2 FQGNSA. The V gene lost 1 base and the J gene lost 14 bases, with 18 bases spanning the gap. This CDR3 has 14 amino acids. Clones were sequenced by immunoSEQ multiplex PCR, and TCRdb holds only the in-frame ones, with some missing. The sample contains approximately 3,500 clones, about 94% of which appear only once. The chain uses TRBV7-2 and TRBJ2-1; D gene unclear. The sequencing used PBMCs, collected 11 days after intestinal transplantation. The source is a human patient who received an intestinal transplant, so some T cells may come from the graft donor. The CDR3 nucleotides are TGTGCCAGCAGCTTAGTCCCCGTTAGTACCCCGGAGTTCTTC. This codes for CASSLVPVSTPEFF. Full variable domain (outside the CDR3, taken from reference TRBV7-2 and TRBJ2-1): GAGVSQSPSNKVTEKGKDVELRCDPISGHTALYWYRQSLGQGLEFLIYFQGNSAPDKSGLPSDRFSAERTGGSVSTLTIQRTQQEDSAVYLCASSLVPVSTPEFFGPGTRLTVL.